The 3 T cell receptor beta chains given below trace back to one sample, sequenced in a study of T cell responses to AZD1222 COVID-19 vaccine. Profiled with immunoSEQ multiplex PCR; TCRdb holds only in-frame clones, not every one. Seen here are 110,000 or so clones, around 90% observed once, and the top ten hold over 4%. The source material was peripheral blood, sampled 28 days after the second dose of the MenACWY control vaccine. The receptors come from an adult who received the MenACWY meningococcal vaccine as a control.

The chain uses TRBV2 and TRBJ2-7; 7 bases align to TRBD2. J lost 4 bases, V lost 6 bases, and 12 bases had no gene match. Germline V lookup: CDR1 SNHLY, CDR2 FYNNEI. The CDR3 covers 15 residues. The DNA of the CDR3 is TGTGCCAGCAGGGAGGGCGGGCTAGCGGATTACGAGCAGTACTTC. This codes for CASREGGLADYEQYF.

The V call is TRBV27, the J call TRBJ2-1, with D maybe TRBD1 (5 bases). This CDR3 is 14 amino acids long. The germline V gene encodes CDR1 MNHEY and CDR2 SMNVEV (reference sequence). V was trimmed by 8 bases and J by 6 bases, leaving 17 bases between them. The CDR3 is CASAIGVRGNEQFF. CDR3 nucleotides: TGTGCCAGCGCCATAGGGGTAAGGGGCAATGAGCAGTTCTTC.

This clone was detected a few times. This chain joins TRBV19 and TRBJ1-1; 9 bases agree with TRBD1. Germline V gene data show CDR1 as LNHDA and CDR2 as SQIVND (reference sequence). Trimming removed 4 bases from V and 5 bases from J; junction bases left unmatched: 2. There are 13 residues in the CDR3. The CDR3 reads CASSNRGRTEAFF. The DNA of the CDR3 is TGTGCCAGTAGTAACAGGGGGCGGACTGAAGCTTTCTTT.